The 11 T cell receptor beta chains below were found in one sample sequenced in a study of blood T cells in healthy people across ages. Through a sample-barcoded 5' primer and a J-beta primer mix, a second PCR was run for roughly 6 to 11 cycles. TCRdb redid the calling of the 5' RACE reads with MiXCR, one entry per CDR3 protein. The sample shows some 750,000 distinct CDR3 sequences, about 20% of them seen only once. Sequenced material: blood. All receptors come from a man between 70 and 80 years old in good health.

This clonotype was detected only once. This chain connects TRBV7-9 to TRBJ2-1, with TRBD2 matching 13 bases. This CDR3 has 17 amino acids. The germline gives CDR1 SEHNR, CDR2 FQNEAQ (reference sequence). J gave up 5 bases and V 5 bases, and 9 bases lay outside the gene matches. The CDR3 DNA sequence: TGTGCCAGCAGCCCTGGGACTAGCGGGATAAAAAACAATGAGCAGTTCTTC. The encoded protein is CASSPGTSGIKNNEQFF. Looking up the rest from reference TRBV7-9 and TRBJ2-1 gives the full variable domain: DTGVSQNPRHKITKRGQNVTFRCDPISEHNRLYWYRQTLGQGPEFLTYFQNEAQLEKSRLLSDRFSAERPKGSFSTLEIQRTEQGDSAMYLCASSPGTSGIKNNEQFFGPGTRLTVL.

The DNA of the CDR3 is TGTGCCAGCAGTTCATTGGGGGGCTGGGATCAGCCCCAGCATTTT. It is translated as CASSSLGGWDQPQHF. The chain recombines TRBV12-3 or TRBV12-4 with TRBJ1-5; the D gene is possibly TRBD1 (6 bases). Trimming cost V 4 bases and J 5 bases, with 15 bases left between them. The CDR3 totals 15 residues.

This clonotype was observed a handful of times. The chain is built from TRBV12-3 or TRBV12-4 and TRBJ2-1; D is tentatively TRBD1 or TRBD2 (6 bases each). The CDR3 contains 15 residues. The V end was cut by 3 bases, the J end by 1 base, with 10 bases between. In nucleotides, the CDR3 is TGTGCCAGCAGTTTTCGAGGGGGGTCCTACAATGAGCAGTTCTTC. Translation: CASSFRGGSYNEQFF.

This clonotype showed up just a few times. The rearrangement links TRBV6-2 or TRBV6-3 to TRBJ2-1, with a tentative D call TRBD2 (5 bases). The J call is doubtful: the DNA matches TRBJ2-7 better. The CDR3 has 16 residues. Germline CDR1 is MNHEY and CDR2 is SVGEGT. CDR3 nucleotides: TGTGCCAGCAGTTACTCGAGGGCCGGAGGCACTCCCGAGCAGTACGTC. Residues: CASSYSRAGGTPEQYV.

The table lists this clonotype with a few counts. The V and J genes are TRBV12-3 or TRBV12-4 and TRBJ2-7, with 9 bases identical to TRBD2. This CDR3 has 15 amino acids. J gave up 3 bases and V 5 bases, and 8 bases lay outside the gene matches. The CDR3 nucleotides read TGTGCCAGCAGTGCACGGGGACTAGCCCGCTACGAGCAGTACTTC. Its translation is CASSARGLARYEQYF.

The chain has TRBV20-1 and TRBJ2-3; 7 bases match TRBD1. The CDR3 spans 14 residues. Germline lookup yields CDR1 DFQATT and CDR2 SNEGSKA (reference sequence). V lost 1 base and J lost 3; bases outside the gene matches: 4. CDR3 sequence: CSARVTGRTDTQYF. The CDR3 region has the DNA TGCAGTGCTAGAGTGACAGGGCGAACAGATACGCAGTATTTT.

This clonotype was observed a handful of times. CDR3 loop: CASSLLSGDFSYEQYF. The CDR3 coding sequence is TGTGCCAGCAGTTTATTGTCGGGGGACTTCTCCTACGAGCAGTACTTC. The chain combines TRBV28 with TRBJ2-7; TRBD2 is a possible D gene (6 bases). Deletions cut 1 base from V and 0 bases from J, with 13 bases between. The CDR3 sequence is 16 residues long. In germline, CDR1 is MDHEN, CDR2 SYDVKM.

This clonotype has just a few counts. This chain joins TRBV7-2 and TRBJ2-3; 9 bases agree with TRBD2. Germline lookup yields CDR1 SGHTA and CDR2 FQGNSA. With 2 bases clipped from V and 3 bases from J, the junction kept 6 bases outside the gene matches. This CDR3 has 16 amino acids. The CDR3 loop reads CASSLSRGGLTDTQYF. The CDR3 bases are TGTGCCAGCAGCTTATCGCGGGGGGGCCTGACAGATACGCAGTATTTT.

The CDR3 spells CASSSHGQTGANVLTF. Here the CDR3 DNA reads TGTGCCAGCAGTTCTCATGGACAAACTGGGGCCAACGTCCTGACTTTC. The V and J genes are TRBV25-1 and TRBJ2-6; TRBD1 might be the D (5 bases). Per the germline V gene, CDR1 is MGHDK and CDR2 is SYGVNS. The length of the CDR3 is 16 residues. V was trimmed by 5 bases and J by 2 bases, leaving 13 bases between them.

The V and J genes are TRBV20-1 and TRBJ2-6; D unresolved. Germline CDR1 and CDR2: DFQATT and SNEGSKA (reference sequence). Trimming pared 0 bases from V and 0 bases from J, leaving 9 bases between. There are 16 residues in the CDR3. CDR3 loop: CSARDARNSGANVLTF. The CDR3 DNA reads TGCAGTGCTAGAGATGCCAGAAACTCTGGGGCCAACGTCCTGACTTTC.

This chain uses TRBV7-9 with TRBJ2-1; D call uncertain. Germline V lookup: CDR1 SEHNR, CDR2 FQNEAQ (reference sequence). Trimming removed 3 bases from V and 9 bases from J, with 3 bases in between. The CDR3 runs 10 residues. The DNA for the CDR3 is TGTGCCAGCAGCTTCGGTGAGCAGTTCTTC. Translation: CASSFGEQFF.